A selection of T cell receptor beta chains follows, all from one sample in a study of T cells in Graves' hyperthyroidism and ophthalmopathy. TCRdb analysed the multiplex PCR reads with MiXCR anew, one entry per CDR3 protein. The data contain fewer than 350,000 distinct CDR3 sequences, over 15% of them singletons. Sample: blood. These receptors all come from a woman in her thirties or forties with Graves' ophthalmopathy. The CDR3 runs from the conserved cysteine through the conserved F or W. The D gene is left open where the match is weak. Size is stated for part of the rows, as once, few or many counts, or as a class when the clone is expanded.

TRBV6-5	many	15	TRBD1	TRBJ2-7	CASSSKTGQSYEQYF	TGTGCCAGCAGTTCGAAGACGGGACAGTCCTACGAGCAGTACTTC
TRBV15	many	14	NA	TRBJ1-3	CATSGRSSGNTIYF	TGTGCCACCAGCGGGAGAAGCTCTGGAAACACCATATATTTT
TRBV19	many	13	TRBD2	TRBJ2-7	CASMGTSEHEQYF	TGTGCCAGTATGGGGACTAGCGAACACGAGCAGTACTTC
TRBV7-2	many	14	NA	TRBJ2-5	CASSLGLRQETQYF	TGTGCCAGCAGCTTAGGGTTGCGGCAAGAGACCCAGTACTTC
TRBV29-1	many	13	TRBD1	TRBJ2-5	CSAARDRQETQYF	TGCAGCGCGGCCCGGGACAGGCAAGAGACCCAGTACTTC
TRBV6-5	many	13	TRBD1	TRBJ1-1	CASSLRDRGRAFF	TGTGCCAGCAGTCTCCGGGACAGGGGGAGAGCTTTCTTT
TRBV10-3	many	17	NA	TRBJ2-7	CAISESHSWAGNYEQYF	TGTGCCATCAGTGAGTCCCACTCGTGGGCAGGGAACTACGAGCAGTACTTC
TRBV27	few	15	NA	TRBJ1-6	CASKGGGSYNSPLHF	TGTGCCAGTAAGGGAGGAGGCTCCTATAATTCACCCCTCCACTTT
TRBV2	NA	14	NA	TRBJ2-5	CANLGRGVQETQYF	TGTGCCAACCTGGGCAGGGGGGTCCAAGAGACCCAGTACTTC
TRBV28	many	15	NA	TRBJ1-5	CASRETGGGNQPQHF	TGTGCCAGCAGGGAAACAGGAGGGGGAAATCAGCCCCAGCATTTT
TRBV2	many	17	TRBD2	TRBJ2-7	CASSEELAGGPQSEQYF	TGTGCCAGCAGTGAAGAACTAGCGGGAGGCCCTCAGAGCGAGCAGTACTTC
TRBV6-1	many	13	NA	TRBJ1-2	CASSETGPYGYTF	TGTGCCAGCAGTGAAACGGGACCCTATGGCTACACCTTC
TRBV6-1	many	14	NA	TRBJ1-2	CASSAVSSGYGYTF	TGTGCCAGCAGTGCGGTCAGCTCGGGGTATGGCTACACCTTC
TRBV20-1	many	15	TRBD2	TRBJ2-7	CSARAGPSGNYEQYF	TGCAGTGCTAGAGCTGGTCCTAGCGGGAACTACGAGCAGTACTTC
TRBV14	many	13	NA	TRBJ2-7	CASSQEVLGEQYF	TGTGCCAGCAGCCAGGAGGTGCTTGGGGAGCAGTACTTC
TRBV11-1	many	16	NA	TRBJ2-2	CASRHQPGANTGELFF	TGTGCCAGCAGGCACCAGCCAGGGGCGAACACCGGGGAGCTGTTTTTT
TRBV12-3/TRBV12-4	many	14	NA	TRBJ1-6	CASSLGTNNSPLHF	TGTGCCAGCAGTTTAGGGACTAATAATTCACCCCTCCACTTT
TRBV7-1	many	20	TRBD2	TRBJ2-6	CASSSRPPTSSISGANVLTF	TGTGCCAGCAGCTCGCGGCCCCCGACTAGCTCCATTTCTGGGGCCAACGTCCTGACTTTC
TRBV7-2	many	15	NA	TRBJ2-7	CASSLAAMSSYEQYF	TGTGCCAGCAGCTTAGCGGCTATGAGCTCCTACGAGCAGTACTTC
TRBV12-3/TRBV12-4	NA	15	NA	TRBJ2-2	CASSLVAEGTGELFF	TGTGCCAGCAGTTTGGTCGCGGAGGGCACCGGGGAGCTGTTTTTT
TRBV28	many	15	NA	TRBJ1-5	CASSYLEGGNQPQHF	TGTGCCAGCAGTTATTTAGAGGGTGGCAATCAGCCCCAGCATTTT
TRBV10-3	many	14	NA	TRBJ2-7	CAISELVTGSEQYF	TGTGCCATCAGTGAGTTGGTAACAGGGTCCGAGCAGTACTTC
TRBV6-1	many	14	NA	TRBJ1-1	CASSDRWGSTEAFF	TGTGCCAGCAGTGATCGTTGGGGGAGCACTGAAGCTTTCTTT
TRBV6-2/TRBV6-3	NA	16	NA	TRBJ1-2	CASSYSNGWVSYGYTF	TGTGCCAGCAGTTACTCGAATGGATGGGTTTCCTATGGCTACACCTTC
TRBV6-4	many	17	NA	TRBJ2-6	CASSSTASASGANVLTF	TGTGCCAGCAGCTCTACCGCCTCCGCCTCTGGGGCCAACGTCCTGACTTTC
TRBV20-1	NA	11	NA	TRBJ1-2	CSASSRYGYTF	TGCAGTGCTAGTAGTCGCTATGGCTACACCTTC
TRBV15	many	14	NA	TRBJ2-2	CATSERPNTGELFF	TGTGCCACCAGCGAACGACCAAACACCGGGGAGCTGTTTTTT
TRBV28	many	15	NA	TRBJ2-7	CASSSSKEGSYEQYF	TGTGCCAGCAGTTCCTCGAAGGAGGGCTCCTACGAGCAGTACTTC
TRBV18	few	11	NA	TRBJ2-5	CASRKQETQYF	TGTGCCAGCCGTAAACAAGAGACCCAGTACTTC
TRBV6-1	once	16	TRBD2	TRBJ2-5	CASSAGTSGSQETQYF	TGTGCCAGCAGTGCCGGGACTAGCGGTAGTCAAGAGACCCAGTACTTC
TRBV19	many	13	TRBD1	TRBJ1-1	CASGNRGNTEAFF	TGTGCCAGCGGAAACAGGGGGAACACTGAAGCTTTCTTT
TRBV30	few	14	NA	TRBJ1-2	CAWSRRARTAGYTF	TGTGCCTGGAGCCGTAGGGCCCGTACAGCCGGCTACACCTTC
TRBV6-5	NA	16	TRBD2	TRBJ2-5	CASSYDSGRPEETQYF	TGTGCCAGCAGTTACGATAGCGGGAGACCCGAAGAGACCCAGTACTTC
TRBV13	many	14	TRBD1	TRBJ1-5	CASRRGGGSQPQHF	TGTGCCAGCAGGCGGGGAGGGGGCAGTCAGCCCCAGCATTTT
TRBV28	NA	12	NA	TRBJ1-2	CASSLIPWGYTF	TGTGCCAGCAGTTTAATTCCCTGGGGCTACACCTTC
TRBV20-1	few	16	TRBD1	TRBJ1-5	CSASSGQGIPNQPQHF	TGCAGTGCTTCATCCGGACAGGGAATTCCCAATCAGCCCCAGCATTTT
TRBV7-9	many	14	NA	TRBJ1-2	CASSLAAAHYGYTF	TGTGCCAGCAGCTTAGCGGCAGCTCACTATGGCTACACCTTC
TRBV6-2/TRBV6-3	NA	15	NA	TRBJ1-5	CASSRTDERNQPQHF	TGTGCCAGCAGCCGGACAGATGAGAGAAATCAGCCCCAGCATTTT
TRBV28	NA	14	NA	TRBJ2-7	CASSFLPGSDEQYF	TGTGCCAGCAGTTTCCTTCCGGGAAGCGACGAGCAGTACTTC
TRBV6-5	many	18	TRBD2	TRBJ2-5	CASSWGTSGSALPKTQYF	TGTGCCAGCAGTTGGGGAACTAGCGGGAGCGCCCTACCAAAGACCCAGTACTTC
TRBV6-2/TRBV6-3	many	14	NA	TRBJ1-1	CASNIGGADTEAFF	TGTGCCAGCAACATAGGCGGGGCGGACACTGAAGCTTTCTTT
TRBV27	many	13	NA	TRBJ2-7	CASTPAGFNEQYF	TGTGCCAGCACCCCCGCAGGGTTCAACGAGCAGTACTTC
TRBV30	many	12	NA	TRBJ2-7	CAWSTGYYEQYF	TGTGCCTGGAGTACCGGGTACTACGAGCAGTACTTC
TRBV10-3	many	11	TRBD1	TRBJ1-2	CATRTGDGYTF	TGTGCCACGAGGACAGGGGATGGCTACACCTTC
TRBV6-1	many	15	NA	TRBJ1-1	CASSPGVGENTEAFF	TGTGCCAGCAGCCCAGGTGTAGGGGAGAACACTGAAGCTTTCTTT
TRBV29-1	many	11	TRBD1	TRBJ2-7	CSVDRGYEQYF	TGCAGCGTCGACAGGGGATACGAGCAGTACTTC
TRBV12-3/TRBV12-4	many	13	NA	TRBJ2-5	CASSLLRLETQYF	TGTGCCAGCAGTTTGCTCCGTTTGGAGACCCAGTACTTC
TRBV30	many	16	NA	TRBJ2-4	CAWTPGSPGVSHIQYF	TGTGCCTGGACCCCGGGCAGCCCAGGGGTGTCCCACATTCAGTACTTC
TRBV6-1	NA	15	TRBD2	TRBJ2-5	CASIPIAGGGETQYF	TGTGCCAGCATTCCTATAGCGGGAGGTGGGGAGACCCAGTACTTC
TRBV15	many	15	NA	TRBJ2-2	CATSRDLGRAGELFF	TGTGCCACCAGCAGAGATCTGGGCCGGGCCGGGGAGCTGTTTTTT
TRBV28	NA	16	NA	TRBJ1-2	CASSRSYPGLAGGYTF	TGTGCCAGCAGTCGCTCCTACCCGGGACTTGCGGGGGGCTACACCTTC
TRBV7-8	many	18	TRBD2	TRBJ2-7	CASSPLRLAGGISYEQYF	TGTGCCAGCAGCCCCCTAAGACTAGCGGGGGGGATCTCCTACGAGCAGTACTTC
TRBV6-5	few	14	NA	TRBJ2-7	CASNEVSATGEQYF	TGTGCCAGCAACGAGGTGTCAGCTACGGGCGAGCAGTACTTC